Following are 2 T cell receptor beta chains from one sample sequenced in a study of human T cells and chemical hapten exposure. Time point of the sample: pre-sensitization, week 0. The treatment here: therapeutic diphenylcyclopropenone sensitization with weekly scalp DPC. TCRdb passed the RACE reads through MiXCR, listing each CDR3 protein once. Of tens of thousands of distinct CDR3 sequences listed, over 9% are singletons. Sequenced here: whole blood, sampled in connection with sensitization to the hapten diphenylcyclopropenone (DPC). The origin of the receptors is a woman aged 40 to 55 with alopecia areata. Some clones in this sample may be carry-over from other donors' samples.

The chain employs TRBV6-5 and TRBJ2-7, with D unresolved. The CDR3 totals 16 residues. Germline V lookup: CDR1 MNHEY, CDR2 SVGAGI. Between the trimmed V and J ends, which lost 5 bases and 0 bases, there was a span of 17 bases. The CDR3 here is CASSRAHARSSYEQYF. CDR3 DNA sequence: TGTGCCAGCAGTCGGGCACACGCGAGGAGCTCCTACGAGCAGTACTTC.

In its sample, this clonotype was seen many times. The chain combines TRBV5-4 with TRBJ2-7; a weak D match, TRBD1 (6 bases). Per germline, CDR1 SGHNT and CDR2 YYREEE (reference sequence). With 4 bases removed from V and 1 base from J, the gap between germline ends came to 9 bases. The CDR3 has 13 amino acids. The CDR3 loop reads CASSPRGSYEQYF. DNA for the CDR3: TGTGCCAGCAGCCCCAGGGGTTCCTACGAGCAGTACTTC. The full variable domain, in which reference TRBV5-4 and TRBJ2-7 provide the parts outside the CDR3, is ETGVTQSPTHLIKTRGQQVTLRCSSQSGHNTVSWYQQALGQGPQFIFQYYREEENGRGNFPPRFSGLQFPNYSSELNVNALELDDSALYLCASSPRGSYEQYFGPGTRLTVT.